A single T cell receptor (beta chain) is shown here with its context. This specimen comes from a study of early T cells in non-severe SARS-CoV-2 infection. Trimming shortened V by 4 bases and J by 0 bases, and 13 bases separated the two germline ends. In germline, CDR1 is SGHNT, CDR2 YYREEE (reference sequence). The CDR3 runs to 15 residues. TCRdb re-derived calls from the 5' RACE reads in MiXCR, one entry per CDR3 protein. The sample carries fewer than 80,000 distinct CDR3 sequences, about 11% recorded once. This chain joins TRBV5-4 and TRBJ1-1; D unresolved. The receptor was derived from an adult who was a healthcare worker with PCR-confirmed SARS-CoV-2 infection or an uninfected control (not recorded which). Sequences were derived from whole blood, sampled at baseline. This chain's CDR3 is CASSQEQNMNTEAFF. CDR3 in DNA: TGTGCCAGCAGCCAGGAACAGAACATGAACACTGAAGCTTTCTTT.